These 21 T cell receptor beta chains were all obtained from the same sample, sequenced in a study of Graves' ophthalmopathy and Graves' hyperthyroidism. As the template, RNA transcripts were used to amplify TCR beta CDR3 regions. Scientists carried out first-round RT-PCR using HTBI primers and then a second-round multiplex PCR. TCRdb passed the multiplex PCR reads through MiXCR, listing each CDR3 protein once. This table holds under 350,000 distinct CDR3 sequences, roughly a sixth found once. Sample: peripheral blood. The receptors were gathered from an adult man with Graves' ophthalmopathy.

This clonotype was observed at least ten times. This chain joins TRBV10-3 and TRBJ1-5; D perhaps matches TRBD1 (6 bases). This CDR3 region has 13 residues. The germline CDR1 and CDR2 sequences are ENHRY and SYGVKD. Trimming shortened V by 10 bases and J by 2 bases, and 12 bases separated the two germline ends. The CDR3 spells CASMAGGNQPQHF. CDR3 bases: TGTGCCAGCATGGCAGGGGGCAATCAGCCCCAGCATTTT.

In this sample, this clonotype turned up many times. This CDR3 is CSARDRTRQGSPLHF. The CDR3 DNA reads as TGCAGTGCTAGAGATCGGACCCGGCAGGGCTCACCCCTCCACTTT. The chain recombines TRBV20-1 with TRBJ1-6, with D maybe TRBD1 (5 bases). Germline loops: CDR1 DFQATT, CDR2 SNEGSKA (reference sequence). The CDR3 totals 15 residues. V was pared by 0 bases and J by 10 bases, with 16 bases between.

This clonotype was seen a few times. This sequence joins TRBV30 and TRBJ1-2; the match to TRBD1 covers 9 bases. Looked up from germline, CDR1 is GTSNPN and CDR2 is SVGIG (reference sequence). The CDR3 extends over 15 amino acids. DNA of the CDR3: TGTGTCCGCCTCGGGACAGGGTCTTCTGACTATGGCTACACCTTC. Translated: CVRLGTGSSDYGYTF.

This clonotype was seen ten or more times. The chain is built from TRBV30 and TRBJ1-6; D possibly corresponds to TRBD1 (5 bases). This CDR3 spans 13 amino acids. Trimming removed 0 bases from V and 5 bases from J, with 5 bases in between. The germline CDR1 and CDR2 sequences are GTSNPN and SVGIG (reference sequence). As DNA, the CDR3 is TGTGCCTGGAGTGTACAGGATAATTCACCCCTCCACTTT. The encoded protein is CAWSVQDNSPLHF.

This clonotype was seen ten or more times. The rearrangement uses TRBV7-3 and TRBJ2-2, with 9 bases lining up with TRBD1. The trim removed 9 bases at V and 6 bases at J, leaving 5 bases unmatched. The germline V gene has CDR1 SGHTA and CDR2 FQGTGA. The CDR3 is 13 residues long. The CDR3 nucleotides are TGTGCCAGTCGGGACAGGGAGTCCGGGGAGCTGTTTTTT. Its protein product is CASRDRESGELFF.

This clonotype was recorded many times. The chain combines TRBV12-3 or TRBV12-4 with TRBJ1-5; D is perhaps TRBD1 (5 bases). CDR3 length: 17 residues. V gave up 2 bases and J gave up 2 bases, with 16 bases separating them. CDR3 DNA sequence: TGTGCCAGCAGTTTATCAGGGAACCAGCTAGGCAATCAGCCCCAGCATTTT. Translation: CASSLSGNQLGNQPQHF.

This clonotype was counted many times. The J gene is TRBJ2-2, the V gene TRBV7-2, with D maybe TRBD1 (6 bases). CDR3 length: 18 amino acids. V lost 1 base and J 4 bases, leaving 19 bases between the germline ends. The germline V gene has CDR1 SGHTA and CDR2 FQGNSA. This CDR3 is CASSLGPPQGGITGELFF. CDR3 sequence (DNA): TGTGCCAGCAGCTTAGGGCCACCACAGGGTGGAATCACCGGGGAGCTGTTTTTT.

At least ten counts were recorded for this clonotype. The V gene is TRBV6-1, the J gene TRBJ1-2, with 10 bases fitting TRBD1. Germline values: CDR1 MNHNS, CDR2 SASEGT. The junction had 5 bases not matched to a gene; V was cut back by 6 bases and J by 4 bases. The CDR3 spans 14 residues. CDR3 residues: CASRPGQGRYGYTF. The CDR3 DNA reads TGTGCCAGCAGACCGGGACAGGGGCGCTATGGCTACACCTTC.

The sample holds many counts of this clonotype. The gene calls are TRBV27 and TRBJ2-2; no reliable D call. This CDR3 has 14 amino acids. Trimming cost V 2 bases and J 6 bases, with 10 bases left between them. Germline CDR1 is MNHEY and CDR2 is SMNVEV (reference sequence). The CDR3 here is CASSLQQISGELFF. The CDR3 nucleotides read TGTGCCAGCAGTTTACAGCAGATATCCGGGGAGCTGTTTTTT.

Notes on this clonotype: A clone one base away is much larger, so this may be a read error. J is TRBJ1-1 and V is TRBV19, with a tentative D call TRBD1 (5 bases). The CDR3 loop spans 15 amino acids. Germline lookup yields CDR1 LNHDA and CDR2 SQIVND (reference sequence). In DNA, the CDR3 is TGTGTCAGTACCCCACAGGACGGCGGGAGCACTGAAGCTTTCTTT. Translation: CVSTPQDGGSTEAFF.

The V call is TRBV28, the J call TRBJ2-7, with D hard to call. CDR1 MDHEN and CDR2 SYDVKM come from the germline V gene. CDR3 length: 16 residues. V dropped 1 base and J dropped 2 bases, with 15 bases sitting between them. Written as DNA, the CDR3 is TGTGCCAGCAGTTTATTCGGCCACCCTGTACCCTACGAGCAGTACTTC. It encodes CASSLFGHPVPYEQYF.

About this clonotype: One end of the junction varies from germline; a read error may be responsible. V usage is TRBV5-1 and J usage is TRBJ1-1; 8 positions agree with TRBD1. This CDR3 has 15 amino acids. Germline CDR1 and CDR2: SGHRS and YFSETQ. The CDR3 loop is CASRMRTGLVTEAFF. CDR3 bases: TGTGCCAGCAGGATGCGGACAGGGTTGGTCACTGAAGCTTTCTTT.

Note on this clonotype: This may come from a read error, since a much larger clone is one base off. J is TRBJ2-6 and V is TRBV7-9; D gene ambiguous. The CDR3 consists of 15 residues. Germline V gene data show CDR1 as SEHNR and CDR2 as FQNEAQ (reference sequence). The CDR3 DNA is TGTGCCAGCAGCCGCTCGGGCACTGGGACCAACGTCCTGACTTTC. Translated, it gives CASSRSGTGTNVLTF.

This clonotype has ten or more counts. The chain combines TRBV27 with TRBJ2-7; tentative D call: TRBD1 (5 bases). Deletions cut 4 bases from V and 3 bases from J, with 10 bases between. The CDR3 is 13 amino acids. Germline V gives CDR1 MNHEY, CDR2 SMNVEV (reference sequence). CDR3 loop: CASSSTANYEQYF. Here the CDR3 DNA reads TGTGCCAGCAGTTCGACAGCTAACTACGAGCAGTACTTC.

In this sample, this clonotype turned up many times. This chain uses TRBV5-1 with TRBJ1-2; 11 bases are a match to TRBD1. Germline V gene lookup returns CDR1 SGHRS and CDR2 YFSETQ. The CDR3 consists of 16 residues. The J segment lost 6 bases and the V segment lost 1 base, leaving 8 bases of the junction unmatched. The CDR3 bases are TGCGCCAGCAGCTTGCCCGGACAGGGGGCCAAGAATGGCTACACCTTC. Its protein product is CASSLPGQGAKNGYTF.

At least ten counts were recorded for this clonotype. The V and J genes are TRBV12-3 or TRBV12-4 and TRBJ1-1; D remains ambiguous. The length of the CDR3 is 15 residues. Trimming took off 2 bases at V and 0 bases at J, with 10 bases between the two ends. In nucleotides, the CDR3 is TGTGCCAGCAGTTTATCACAGCTGATGAACACTGAAGCTTTCTTT. Translation gives CASSLSQLMNTEAFF.

The chain carries TRBV5-6 and TRBJ2-5; perhaps TRBD2 as D (5 bases). Germline values: CDR1 SGHDT, CDR2 YYEEEE. The CDR3 consists of 14 residues. Trimming took off 0 bases at V and 4 bases at J, with 10 bases between the two ends. The CDR3 bases are TGTGCCAGCAGCTTGGGGCGAGGGTTAGAGACCCAGTACTTC. Translation gives CASSLGRGLETQYF. The variable domain in full, completed from reference TRBV5-6 and TRBJ2-5, reads DAGVTQSPTHLIKTRGQQVTLRCSPKSGHDTVSWYQQALGQGPQFIFQYYEEEERQRGNFPDRFSGHQFPNYSSELNVNALLLGDSALYLCASSLGRGLETQYFGPGTRLLVL.

There are many counts of this clonotype. The chain is built from TRBV12-3 or TRBV12-4 and TRBJ2-7; D could derive from TRBD1 or TRBD2 (5 bases each). The CDR3 consists of 14 residues. Trimming pared 3 bases from V and 4 bases from J, leaving 13 bases between. The CDR3 nucleotides read TGTGCCAGCAGTTTTGGGGGATGGGGTTACGAGCAGTACTTC. As protein: CASSFGGWGYEQYF.

At least ten counts were recorded for this clonotype. This sequence joins TRBV6-5 and TRBJ2-7, with 11 nucleotides matching TRBD2. Unmatched junction bases numbered 5, after V lost 4 bases and J lost 3 bases. This CDR3 region has 15 residues. Germline CDR1 is MNHEY and CDR2 is SVGAGI. CDR3 nucleotide sequence: TGTGCCAGCAGTTTCGGGACTAGCGGATACTACGAGCAGTACTTC. This encodes CASSFGTSGYYEQYF.

This clonotype was counted many times. The rearrangement links TRBV9 to TRBJ2-3; possible D gene TRBD1, 6 bases. Trimming took 2 bases from V and 0 from J, leaving 13 bases between them. Germline CDR1 reads SGDLS; CDR2 reads YYNGEE. The CDR3 contains 16 residues. For the CDR3, the DNA is TGTGCCAGCAGCGTCGACGGACAGCCGAGCACAGATACGCAGTATTTT. Protein: CASSVDGQPSTDTQYF.

This clonotype was recorded at least ten times. The V gene is TRBV4-1, the J gene TRBJ1-1, with a tentative D call TRBD1 (5 bases). The CDR3 runs to 15 residues. The V gene lost 1 base and the J gene lost 0 bases, with 9 bases spanning the gap. Germline CDR1 MGHRA, CDR2 YSYEKL. For the CDR3, the DNA is TGCGCCAGCAGCCAAGTTCGGACACTGAACACTGAAGCTTTCTTT. The encoded protein is CASSQVRTLNTEAFF.